The present T cell receptor (beta chain) was sequenced within a study of blood T cell repertoires in COVID-19. At the level of the study: PBMCs, B-cell-depleted T cells, or T cells provided the cDNA or gDNA that made up the material.

The CDR3 contains 14 residues. Germline-derived CDR1 and CDR2 are MNHNY and SVGAGI (reference sequence). Trimming cost V 10 bases and J 4 bases, with 19 bases left between them. In the authors' workflow: Nucleated cell number was recorded as an estimate derived from reference gene primer amplification. Sequencing was performed with immunoSEQ multiplex PCR; in TCRdb, only in-frame clones are kept and a portion is missing. D and trimming were read from the DNA, whereas the V and J calls and clone size are those reported in that table. The profile shows approximately 30,000 clones, roughly 90% of them singletons. This clone has just a few counts.

The chain uses TRBV6-6 and TRBJ1-1; the D is unclear. The specimen sequenced was peripheral blood. The TCR comes from a human donor in a cohort sampled during active COVID-19. CDR3 residues: CAIKFDIFGTEAFF. CDR3 bases: TGTGCCATAAAATTCGACATTTTTGGCACTGAAGCTTTCTTT.